Below, 25 T cell receptor beta chains from the same sample are listed, as sequenced in a study of blood T cell repertoires in COVID-19. Profiled with immunoSEQ multiplex PCR; TCRdb holds only in-frame clones, not every one. The sample lists just under 60,000 clones, 65% to 80% occurring once. The sequencing input was peripheral blood. The receptors derive from a human donor in a cohort sampled during active COVID-19.

This clone has just a few counts. The chain carries TRBV7-8 and TRBJ2-1; 8 nucleotides align to TRBD1. J was trimmed by 2 bases and V by 5 bases; bases with no gene match: 8. The CDR3 length is 16 residues. Germline V gene lookup returns CDR1 SGHVS and CDR2 FQNEAQ. CDR3 loop: CASSVTGGIPYNEQFF. The CDR3 coding sequence is TGTGCCAGCAGCGTAACAGGGGGAATCCCCTACAATGAGCAGTTCTTC.

This clone was recorded only once. The V gene is TRBV14, the J gene TRBJ1-4; 9 bases are a match to TRBD1. The length of the CDR3 is 19 residues. The trim removed 4 bases at V and 2 bases at J, leaving 14 bases unmatched. Looked up from germline, CDR1 is SGHDN and CDR2 is FVKESK. This chain's CDR3 is CASSLNDRGFFGTNEKLFF. CDR3 nucleotide sequence: TGTGCCAGCAGCCTAAACGACAGGGGGTTTTTCGGGACTAATGAAAAACTGTTTTTT.

This clone was seen a handful of times. This chain uses TRBV10-3 with TRBJ2-5; perhaps TRBD1 as D (6 bases). The CDR3 covers 13 residues. V was pared by 5 bases and J by 1 base, with 8 bases between. Germline lookup yields CDR1 ENHRY and CDR2 SYGVKD. CDR3 in amino acids: CAISQGGQETQYF. DNA of the CDR3: TGTGCCATCAGTCAAGGGGGCCAAGAGACCCAGTACTTC.

This clone came up a few times. The rearrangement links TRBV7-2 to TRBJ2-3, with TRBD2 identical over 9 bases. CDR3 size: 15 residues. Germline lookup yields CDR1 SGHTA and CDR2 FQGNSA. Germline trimming cut 5 bases from V and 2 bases from J; bases unmatched to any gene: 5. The CDR3 reads CASSQRLAATDTQYF. The CDR3 nucleotides are TGTGCCAGCAGCCAAAGACTAGCGGCCACAGATACGCAGTATTTT.

In its sample, this clone was seen a few times. The V gene is TRBV27, the J gene TRBJ2-3; 13 nucleotides align to TRBD2. Trimming removed 4 bases from V and 3 bases from J; junction bases left unmatched: 1. The CDR3 covers 15 residues. Germline values: CDR1 MNHEY, CDR2 SMNVEV (reference sequence). In nucleotides, the CDR3 is TGTGCCAGCAGTTGGACTAGCGGGAGAACAGATACGCAGTATTTT. Its protein product is CASSWTSGRTDTQYF.

This clone was seen more than once but under ten times. This chain links TRBV3-1 (or the pseudogene TRBV3-2) with TRBJ2-1, with D possibly being TRBD2 (5 bases). The V gene lost 2 bases and the J gene lost 0 bases, with 11 bases spanning the gap. The CDR3 runs 16 residues. Germline CDR1 reads LGHDT; CDR2 reads YNNKEL (reference sequence). This chain's CDR3 is CASSQKRTVSYNEQFF. The CDR3 DNA sequence: TGTGCCAGCAGCCAAAAACGGACTGTCTCCTACAATGAGCAGTTCTTC.

This sequence joins TRBV4-3 and TRBJ2-3; no clear D. The CDR3 is 17 residues long. The V gene lost 0 bases and the J gene lost 3 bases, with 16 bases spanning the gap. The germline V gene encodes CDR1 LGHNA and CDR2 YSLEER. The CDR3 DNA sequence: TGCGCCAGCAGCCAAGATTTTGGTCGAAGAGTTACAGATACGCAGTATTTT. This gives the protein CASSQDFGRRVTDTQYF.

The chain combines TRBV7-2 with TRBJ2-3; weak D call: TRBD2 (5 bases). The CDR3 loop spans 14 amino acids. Germline CDR1 is SGHTA and CDR2 is FQGNSA. V was pared by 3 bases and J by 6 bases, with 13 bases between. Written as DNA, the CDR3 is TGTGCCAGCAGCTTGGGCCGGAGCGGCGATACGCAGTATTTT. Its translation is CASSLGRSGDTQYF.

The chain is built from TRBV27 and TRBJ2-7; 7 nucleotides line up with TRBD1. This CDR3 region has 14 residues. V gave up 4 bases and J gave up 3 bases; unmatched junction bases: 6. The V gene's germline CDR1 is MNHEY and CDR2 SMNVEV (reference sequence). This CDR3 reads CASSSGTVGYEQYF. The CDR3 DNA follows: TGTGCCAGCAGTTCCGGGACAGTAGGCTACGAGCAGTACTTC.

The J gene is TRBJ2-3, the V gene TRBV5-1; possibly TRBD2 for D (5 bases). Germline CDR1 and CDR2: SGHRS and YFSETQ. Deletions cut 5 bases from V and 2 bases from J, with 15 bases between. This CDR3 has 15 amino acids. This CDR3 is CASRAGLPVTDTQYF. The DNA for the CDR3 is TGCGCCAGCAGGGCGGGTCTACCAGTCACAGATACGCAGTATTTT. The full variable domain, rest sourced from reference TRBV5-1 and TRBJ2-3, is KAGVTQTPRYLIKTRGQQVTLSCSPISGHRSVSWYQQTPGQGLQFLFEYFSETQRNKGNFPGRFSGRQFSNSRSEMNVSTLELGDSALYLCASRAGLPVTDTQYFGPGTRLTVL.

CDR3 amino acids: CASSYRGVDTQYF. CDR3 bases: TGTGCCAGCAGCTATCGGGGGGTGGATACGCAGTATTTT. This chain joins TRBV5-5 and TRBJ2-3; 7 bases match TRBD2. Germline trimming cut 3 bases from V and 6 bases from J; bases unmatched to any gene: 4. The length of the CDR3 is 13 residues. CDR1 is SGHKS, CDR2 YYEKEE, per germline (reference sequence).

J is TRBJ1-1 and V is TRBV3-1 (or the pseudogene TRBV3-2); no definite D call. The V end lost 2 bases, the J end lost 1 base, and 8 bases lay between the germline ends. This CDR3 has 14 residues. The V gene's germline CDR1 is LGHDT and CDR2 YNNKEL (reference sequence). For the CDR3, the DNA is TGTGCCAGCAGCCAAAGTGAGGGGAACACTGAAGCTTTCTTT. Its translation: CASSQSEGNTEAFF.

This chain uses TRBV7-2 with TRBJ1-3; 7 bases map to TRBD1. V shed 5 bases, J shed 0 bases, and the junction held 7 bases outside the gene matches. Germline CDR1 and CDR2: SGHTA and FQGNSA. The CDR3 length is 16 residues. CDR3 protein: CASSPGQIFSGNTIYF. DNA for the CDR3: TGTGCCAGCAGCCCGGGACAGATCTTCTCTGGAAACACCATATATTTT.

This sequence joins TRBV4-3 and TRBJ1-1; 9 bases map to TRBD1. Germline V gives CDR1 LGHNA, CDR2 YSLEER. The CDR3 spans 14 residues. V shed 4 bases, J shed 6 bases, and the junction held 6 bases outside the gene matches. The CDR3: CASSPTGGYAEAFF. DNA for the CDR3: TGCGCCAGCAGCCCCACAGGGGGCTATGCTGAAGCTTTCTTT.

This chain links TRBV27 with TRBJ2-3; D remains ambiguous. This CDR3 is 13 amino acids long. The germline V gene has CDR1 MNHEY and CDR2 SMNVEV (reference sequence). The V end lost 8 bases, the J end lost 4 bases, and 13 bases lay between the germline ends. DNA for the CDR3: TGTGCCAGCGGCAGCAGTCGGGCAGATACGCAGTATTTT. Residues: CASGSSRADTQYF.

The chain combines TRBV7-9 with TRBJ2-3; 11 positions agree with TRBD2. V shed 1 base, J shed 1 base, and the junction held 10 bases outside the gene matches. This CDR3 comprises 19 residues. Germline V gives CDR1 SEHNR, CDR2 FQNEAQ (reference sequence). The CDR3 here is CASSLEYSGRAEGTDTQYF. As DNA, the CDR3 is TGTGCCAGCAGCTTAGAATATAGCGGGAGGGCCGAGGGCACAGATACGCAGTATTTT.

V usage is TRBV29-1 and J usage is TRBJ2-5; 16 bases line up with TRBD2. CDR1 and CDR2 (germline): SQVTM, ANQGSEA. This CDR3 contains 18 residues. With V trimmed by 7 bases and J by 7 bases, 18 bases remained unmatched. CDR3 sequence reads: CSAGQGTSGRADRATQYF. DNA of the CDR3: TGCAGCGCTGGCCAAGGGACTAGCGGGAGGGCCGATCGCGCGACCCAGTACTTC.

The V call is TRBV11-2, the J call TRBJ1-6, with 8 bases fitting TRBD1. The CDR3 extends over 14 amino acids. J gave up 6 bases and V 8 bases, and 6 bases lay outside the gene matches. Germline CDR1 reads SGHAT; CDR2 reads FQNNGV. The CDR3 protein is CASGPGQVNSPLHF. The CDR3 DNA sequence: TGTGCCAGCGGCCCGGGACAGGTTAATTCACCCCTCCACTTT.

The chain carries TRBV30 and TRBJ1-2, with TRBD1 as a possible D gene (6 bases). Trimming shortened V by 8 bases and J by 5 bases, and 12 bases separated the two germline ends. This CDR3 comprises 11 residues. CDR1 and CDR2 from the germline V gene are GTSNPN and SVGIG (reference sequence). DNA for the CDR3: TGTGCCGGGAAAACAGGGTATGGCTACACCTTC. It encodes CAGKTGYGYTF. The full variable domain, its missing parts supplied by reference TRBV30 and TRBJ1-2, is SQTIHQWPATLVQPVGSPLSLECTVEGTSNPNLYWYRQAAGRGLQLLFYSVGIGQISSEVPQNLSASRPQDRQFILSSKKLLLSDSGFYLCAGKTGYGYTFGSGTRLTVV.

The chain uses TRBV5-6 and TRBJ1-1; TRBD1 might be the D (5 bases). The CDR3 sequence is 13 residues long. Trimming took off 4 bases at V and 4 bases at J, with 11 bases between the two ends. CDR1 SGHDT and CDR2 YYEEEE come from the germline V gene. The CDR3 bases are TGTGCCAGCAGCCCCGACAGTCGCACTGAAGCTTTCTTT. Translation: CASSPDSRTEAFF.

This chain uses TRBV29-1 with TRBJ2-1; 10 bases line up with TRBD2. Germline trimming cut 4 bases from V and 9 bases from J; bases unmatched to any gene: 6. CDR3 length: 13 residues. The germline V gene encodes CDR1 SQVTM and CDR2 ANQGSEA. Here the CDR3 DNA reads TGCAGCGTTGTCCCTAGCGGGAGTCCTGAGCAGTTCTTC. Translated, it gives CSVVPSGSPEQFF.

The CDR3 DNA follows: TGCGCCAGCAGCTTGGACTCGCGCCCACCTTACAATGAGCAGTTCTTC. It specifies CASSLDSRPPYNEQFF. The chain is built from TRBV5-1 and TRBJ2-1, with D unresolved. This CDR3 has 16 residues. Germline V gene sequence: CDR1 SGHRS, CDR2 YFSETQ. V was pared by 0 bases and J by 4 bases, with 14 bases between.

The chain recombines TRBV5-4 with TRBJ2-2, with TRBD2 identical over 10 bases. In germline, CDR1 is SGHNT, CDR2 YYREEE (reference sequence). The CDR3 spans 18 residues. Germline trimming cut 0 bases from V and 5 bases from J; bases unmatched to any gene: 10. The chain's CDR3 is CASSLGLAGAGGTGELFF. The DNA of the CDR3 is TGTGCCAGCAGCTTGGGGCTAGCGGGAGCTGGAGGAACCGGGGAGCTGTTTTTT.

The chain couples TRBV5-5 to TRBJ2-5; no firm D call. The CDR3 extends over 13 amino acids. Trimming removed 4 bases from V and 4 bases from J, with 11 bases in between. Germline V gene data show CDR1 as SGHKS and CDR2 as YYEKEE (reference sequence). CDR3 nucleotide sequence: TGTGCCAGCAGCGCTTCTTCCGGAGAGACCCAGTACTTC. Translation gives CASSASSGETQYF.

V usage is TRBV28 and J usage is TRBJ1-1; no clear D. Germline V gives CDR1 MDHEN, CDR2 SYDVKM. Trimming removed 5 bases at V and 1 base at J, with 5 bases between. This CDR3 comprises 12 residues. CDR3 sequence: CASSGTNTEAFF. The DNA of the CDR3 is TGTGCCAGCAGTGGCACGAACACTGAAGCTTTCTTT. The full variable domain, rest sourced from reference TRBV28 and TRBJ1-1, is DVKVTQSSRYLVKRTGEKVFLECVQDMDHENMFWYRQDPGLGLRLIYFSYDVKMKEKGDIPEGYSVSREKKERFSLILESASTNQTSMYLCASSGTNTEAFFGQGTRLTVV.